One sample yielded the 24 T cell receptor beta chains listed below, sequenced in a study of blood T cell repertoires in COVID-19. The table came from immunoSEQ multiplex PCR; TCRdb's copy has only in-frame clones and leaves some out. The table has around 260,000 clones, roughly 90% seen once; the top ten hold approximately 0.94%. The material sequenced was peripheral blood. Source of these receptors: a woman aged 40 to 50 who had recovered from COVID-19.

V gene TRBV28 combines with J gene TRBJ1-2, with TRBD1 matching over 8 bases. The V gene end was trimmed by 5 bases and the J gene end by 4 bases; junction bases not matched to a gene: 12. Germline V gene lookup returns CDR1 MDHEN and CDR2 SYDVKM. The length of the CDR3 is 16 residues. The CDR3 here is CASSPTGVRLGYGYTF. In DNA form, the CDR3 reads TGTGCCAGCAGTCCGACAGGGGTCAGGCTCGGCTATGGCTACACCTTC.

The V gene is TRBV4-1, the J gene TRBJ2-1; 10 nucleotides agree with TRBD2. Looked up from germline, CDR1 is MGHRA and CDR2 is YSYEKL. The CDR3 covers 13 residues. The V segment lost 4 bases and the J segment 7 bases; nucleotides outside the gene matches: 1. In DNA, the CDR3 is TGCGCCAGCAGCCCGACTAGCGGGAATGAGCAGTTCTTC. Its translation: CASSPTSGNEQFF.

The genes are TRBV30 and TRBJ2-5, with 12 bases identical to TRBD2. Germline V gives CDR1 GTSNPN, CDR2 SVGIG (reference sequence). The CDR3 length is 16 residues. The J segment lost 2 bases and the V segment lost 6 bases, leaving 10 bases of the junction unmatched. The CDR3 nucleotides read TGTGCCTGCCTGAGACTAGCGGGAGTTGGGCAAGAGACCCAGTACTTC. Protein sequence: CACLRLAGVGQETQYF.

This chain uses TRBV7-8 with TRBJ2-7, with 9 positions matching TRBD1. The CDR3 sequence is 16 residues long. The germline V gene encodes CDR1 SGHVS and CDR2 FQNEAQ. The J segment lost 6 bases and the V segment lost 3 bases, leaving 12 bases of the junction unmatched. The CDR3 loop is CASSFFQSGQGAEQYF. The CDR3 DNA sequence: TGTGCCAGCAGCTTTTTCCAATCGGGACAGGGAGCCGAGCAGTACTTC.

The genes are TRBV3-1 (or the pseudogene TRBV3-2) and TRBJ1-1; D is uncertain. The CDR3 loop spans 13 amino acids. Per germline, CDR1 LGHDT and CDR2 YNNKEL (reference sequence). V shed 2 bases and J shed 4 bases, with 8 bases lying between them. The CDR3 bases are TGTGCCAGCAGCCAATCTGAGTTCACTGAAGCTTTCTTT. Translating it yields CASSQSEFTEAFF.

V gene TRBV6-5 combines with J gene TRBJ2-1; 10 bases align to TRBD2. Germline V CDR1 and CDR2: MNHEY, SVGAGI. The length of the CDR3 is 15 residues. V lost 6 bases to trimming and J lost 2 bases; unmatched junction nucleotides: 4. CDR3 DNA: TGTGCCAGCAGCGAGGGACTAGCGCCCTACAATGAGCAGTTCTTC. Translation gives CASSEGLAPYNEQFF.

This rearrangement joins TRBV7-3 to TRBJ2-5, with TRBD1 identical over 7 bases. The V gene's germline CDR1 is SGHTA and CDR2 FQGTGA. V dropped 5 bases and J dropped 0; count of bases not matched to a gene: 3. This CDR3 region has 14 residues. DNA for the CDR3: TGTGCCAGCAGCGCGACAGGGAACCAAGAGACCCAGTACTTC. This codes for CASSATGNQETQYF.

The rearrangement uses TRBV5-1 and TRBJ2-2, with 15 bases lining up with TRBD2. In germline, CDR1 is SGHRS, CDR2 YFSETQ. Trimming removed 4 bases from V and 1 base from J; junction bases left unmatched: 5. This CDR3 is 18 amino acids long. The CDR3 is CASSPRGLAGGNTGELFF. CDR3 nucleotides: TGCGCCAGCAGCCCCCGGGGACTAGCGGGAGGGAACACCGGGGAGCTGTTTTTT.

The genes are TRBV20-1 and TRBJ2-7; 7 bases are a match to TRBD2. CDR1 and CDR2 (germline): DFQATT, SNEGSKA (reference sequence). The J segment lost 6 bases and the V segment lost 3 bases, leaving 8 bases of the junction unmatched. The CDR3 totals 13 residues. Here the CDR3 DNA reads TGCAGTGCTAGTCGGGGGGTGGGCTTCGAGCAGTACTTC. The encoded protein is CSASRGVGFEQYF.

Note on this clone: This sample also contains other DNA sequences that code for the same CDR3. The V call is TRBV10-3, the J call TRBJ2-1; 8 bases match TRBD2. The V gene's germline CDR1 is ENHRY and CDR2 SYGVKD. The CDR3 consists of 15 residues. V gave up 0 bases and J gave up 7 bases; unmatched junction bases: 5. CDR3 nucleotides: TGTGCCATCAGTGAGTCGAGCGGGAGCTATAATGAGCAGTTCTTC. Its protein is CAISESSGSYNEQFF.

The chain has TRBV28 and TRBJ2-7; a weak D match, TRBD1 (5 bases). This CDR3 is built from 17 residues. Trimming left V 6 bases short and J 0 bases short, with 21 bases between. The germline V gene has CDR1 MDHEN and CDR2 SYDVKM. The CDR3 sequence is CASSPPLGLPSSYEQYF. As DNA, the CDR3 is TGTGCCAGCAGCCCCCCCCTGGGGCTACCCAGCTCCTACGAGCAGTACTTC.

The V and J genes are TRBV2 and TRBJ2-5; 10 bases line up with TRBD2. V lost 6 bases, J lost 4 bases, and 14 bases stayed unmatched. This CDR3 contains 17 residues. Germline V lookup: CDR1 SNHLY, CDR2 FYNNEI. CDR3 in DNA: TGTGCCAGCAGGGAACAAGATAGCGGGAGGTCGCGAGAGACCCAGTACTTC. It encodes CASREQDSGRSRETQYF.

V usage is TRBV18 and J usage is TRBJ1-2; no firm D call. Germline-derived CDR1 and CDR2 are KGHSH and LQKENI. This CDR3 is 13 amino acids long. Trimming took 4 bases from V and 4 from J, leaving 10 bases between them. The CDR3 protein is CASSLGEGYGYTF. The CDR3 DNA is TGTGCCAGCTCACTCGGTGAGGGCTATGGCTACACCTTC.

This rearrangement joins TRBV10-2 to TRBJ1-1, with D possibly TRBD1 on 6 matching bases. Germline CDR1 reads WSHSY; CDR2 reads SAAADI. Trimming took off 3 bases at V and 2 bases at J, with 13 bases between the two ends. The CDR3 is 15 residues long. As DNA, the CDR3 is TGCGCCAGCAGTGACGCGACAGGAGAAAACACTGAAGCTTTCTTT. Protein sequence: CASSDATGENTEAFF.

This clone has a count of ten or more. The chain is built from TRBV10-1 and TRBJ2-1; TRBD2 matches at 7 bases. After removal of 2 bases from V and 9 bases from J, the junction contained 13 bases not matched to a gene. Germline CDR1 is WNHNN and CDR2 is SYGVQD (reference sequence). The CDR3 is 16 residues long. The CDR3 loop reads CASSETSGKGIGEQFF. CDR3 DNA sequence: TGCGCCAGCAGTGAGACCAGCGGGAAAGGGATCGGTGAGCAGTTCTTC.

The CDR3 nucleotides read TGCGCCAGCAGTCTCGGGCGGGCGGGCACCGGGGAGCTGTTTTTT. It yields the protein CASSLGRAGTGELFF. The V call is TRBV4-1, the J call TRBJ2-2; D perhaps matches TRBD2 (5 bases). The CDR3 runs 15 residues. The ends were cut back, 6 bases at V and 4 bases at J, with 15 bases in the middle. Germline-derived CDR1 and CDR2 are MGHRA and YSYEKL.

This clone showed up just once. The chain employs TRBV3-1 (or the pseudogene TRBV3-2) and TRBJ2-7, with 8 nucleotides matching TRBD2. CDR3 length equals 16 residues. J was trimmed by 0 bases and V by 4 bases; bases with no gene match: 8. Germline V lookup: CDR1 LGHDT, CDR2 YNNKEL (reference sequence). CDR3 protein: CASSLRGGGSSYEQYF. The CDR3 DNA reads as TGTGCCAGCAGCCTCCGAGGCGGGGGGAGCTCCTACGAGCAGTACTTC.

This rearrangement joins TRBV11-1 to TRBJ2-1, with 8 bases fitting TRBD2. With V trimmed by 4 bases and J by 9 bases, 8 bases remained unmatched. This CDR3 contains 14 residues. Germline V gene data show CDR1 as SGHAT and CDR2 as FQDESV (reference sequence). The CDR3 protein is CASSSGLVPAEQFF. CDR3 in DNA: TGTGCCAGCAGCTCGGGACTAGTGCCCGCTGAGCAGTTCTTC.

In regard to this clone: Distinct nucleotide sequences in the sample also encode this CDR3. The rearrangement uses TRBV12-3 or TRBV12-4 and TRBJ1-1; D is unresolved. Between the trimmed V and J ends, which lost 2 bases and 1 base, there was a span of 5 bases. The CDR3 runs to 13 residues. The CDR3 bases are TGTGCCAGCAGTTTACGGTCGAACACTGAAGCTTTCTTT. It codes for CASSLRSNTEAFF.

CDR3 protein: CASSTAGLQYF. CDR3 DNA sequence: TGTGCCAGCAGTACAGCTGGTTTACAGTACTTC. The chain joins TRBV6-5 to TRBJ2-7; D unresolved. The V end lost 5 bases, the J end lost 10 bases, and 12 bases lay between the germline ends. Germline values: CDR1 MNHEY, CDR2 SVGAGI. This CDR3 contains 11 residues.

V is TRBV9 and J is TRBJ2-2; 8 bases agree with TRBD1. Germline loops: CDR1 SGDLS, CDR2 YYNGEE. With V trimmed by 3 bases and J by 7 bases, 11 bases remained unmatched. The CDR3 is 16 amino acids. The CDR3 DNA is TGTGCCAGCAGCGAGAGGACAGGGCCCGGGGGCGGGGAGCTGTTTTTT. It is translated as CASSERTGPGGGELFF. Using reference TRBV9 and TRBJ2-2 for the parts outside the CDR3, the full variable domain is DSGVTQTPKHLITATGQRVTLRCSPRSGDLSVYWYQQSLDQGLQFLIQYYNGEERAKGNILERFSAQQFPDLHSELNLSSLELGDSALYFCASSERTGPGGGELFFGEGSRLTVL.

This clone was found once. The chain couples TRBV11-2 to TRBJ2-3, with D perhaps matching TRBD1 (7 bases). The CDR3 extends over 17 amino acids. Germline CDR1 SGHAT, CDR2 FQNNGV. Trimming removed 5 bases at V and 1 base at J, with 19 bases between. This CDR3 is CASSPRGDGSRTDTQYF. CDR3 DNA: TGTGCCAGCAGCCCCAGGGGGGACGGGTCACGCACAGATACGCAGTATTTT. Combining the CDR3 with reference TRBV11-2 and TRBJ2-3 gives the whole variable domain EAGVAQSPRYKIIEKRQSVAFWCNPISGHATLYWYQQILGQGPKLLIQFQNNGVVDDSQLPKDRFSAERLKGVDSTLKIQPAKLEDSAVYLCASSPRGDGSRTDTQYFGPGTRLTVL.

The rearrangement uses TRBV11-3 and TRBJ2-1; D may be TRBD2 (6 bases). The CDR3 sequence is 16 residues long. The germline V gene has CDR1 SGHNT and CDR2 YENEEA. With 5 bases removed from V and 0 bases from J, the gap between germline ends came to 14 bases. The CDR3 here is CASSPDWGVSYNEQFF. The DNA of the CDR3 is TGTGCCAGCAGCCCCGACTGGGGGGTCTCCTACAATGAGCAGTTCTTC.

The chain couples TRBV6-5 to TRBJ2-3; tentative D call: TRBD2 (6 bases). This CDR3 region has 13 residues. V dropped 6 bases and J dropped 4 bases, with 11 bases sitting between them. The germline gives CDR1 MNHEY, CDR2 SVGAGI. The CDR3 loop is CASRSGVADTQYF. The CDR3 DNA is TGTGCCAGCAGGTCGGGGGTAGCAGATACGCAGTATTTT.